This record concerns one TCR beta chain sequence. V lost 5 bases and J 0 bases, leaving 17 bases between the germline ends. Germline CDR1 LNHDA, CDR2 SQIVND (reference sequence). CDR3 length: 16 amino acids. As processed by the authors: Reference gene primers were amplified, and this amplification served to estimate nucleated cell counts. Assay: immunoSEQ multiplex PCR; the TCRdb copy retains only in-frame clones and omits some. V and J calls and clone size come straight from that table; D and trimming were deduced from the DNA. Here the sample spans 45,000 to 55,000 clones, 86% being singletons. The data stem from a study of blood T cell repertoires in COVID-19. Study in general: Some COVID-19 samples were acute and others convalescent; all came from the United States, Italy and Spain. Nucleic acid was either cDNA or gDNA, and it came from T cells, B-cell-depleted T cells, or PBMCs.

The J gene is TRBJ2-7, the V gene TRBV19; tentatively, D is TRBD1 (6 bases). The sample consisted of peripheral blood. This receptor was taken from a man between 65 and 80 years old with active COVID-19. The DNA of the CDR3 is TGTGCCAGTAGTCCAGTCACAGGGCGAATCTCCTACGAGCAGTACTTC. Translation gives CASSPVTGRISYEQYF.